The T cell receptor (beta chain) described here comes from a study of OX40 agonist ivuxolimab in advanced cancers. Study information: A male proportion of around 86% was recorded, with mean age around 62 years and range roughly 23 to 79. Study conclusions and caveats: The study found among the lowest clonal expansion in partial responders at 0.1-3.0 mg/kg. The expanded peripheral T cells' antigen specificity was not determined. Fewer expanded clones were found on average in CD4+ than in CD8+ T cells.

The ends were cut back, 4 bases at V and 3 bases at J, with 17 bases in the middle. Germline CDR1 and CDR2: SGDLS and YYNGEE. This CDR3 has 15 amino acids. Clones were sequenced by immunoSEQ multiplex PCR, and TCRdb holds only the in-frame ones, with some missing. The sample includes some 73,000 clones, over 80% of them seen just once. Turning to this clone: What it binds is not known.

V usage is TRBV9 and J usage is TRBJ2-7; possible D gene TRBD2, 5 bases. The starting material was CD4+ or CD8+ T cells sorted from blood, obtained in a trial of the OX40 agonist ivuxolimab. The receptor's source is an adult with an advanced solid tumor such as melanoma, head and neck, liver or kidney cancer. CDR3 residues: CASSPRGEGDYEQYF. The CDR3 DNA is TGTGCCAGCAGCCCCCGTGGAGAGGGAGACTACGAGCAGTACTTC.